This T cell receptor (beta chain) was sequenced for a study of cytomegalovirus exposure and HLA in healthy donors. Study-wide results and limits: Both high specificity and high sensitivity reportedly marked the classifier's diagnosis of cytomegalovirus status.

A note on this clone: Its target is unknown.

The CDR3 spans 15 residues. Trimming shortened V by 0 bases and J by 2 bases, and 10 bases separated the two germline ends. Germline-derived CDR1 and CDR2 are LGHNA and YNFKEQ. The primer mix had 60 Vbeta and 13 Jbeta primers. Libraries were prepared by immunoSEQ multiplex PCR; TCRdb keeps only in-frame clonotypes and omits some of them. The profile shows 150,000 to 200,000 clones, under 85% of them singletons. The sample comprised PBMCs. The clonotype comes from a man aged 18 to 29 in good health and CMV-seronegative. The gene calls are TRBV4-2 and TRBJ2-5; unclear D gene. CDR3 bases: TGTGCCAGCAGCCAAGATGTCATCGGTCAAGAGACCCAGTACTTC. Residues: CASSQDVIGQETQYF.